Here is one TCR beta chain with its context. This entry belongs to a study of cytomegalovirus exposure and HLA in healthy donors. This CDR3 has 14 residues. V was cut by 8 bases and J by 8 bases, with 18 bases left in between. Germline V lookup: CDR1 MDHEN, CDR2 SYDVKM. The PCR was carried out with 60 Vbeta primers and 13 Jbeta primers. TCRdb's table, derived via immunoSEQ multiplex PCR, lists solely in-frame clones and lacks some. The sample totals around 140,000 clones. The sequenced sample consisted of PBMCs. This receptor was identified in a male donor in good health and CMV-seronegative. The chain employs TRBV28 and TRBJ1-4, with D possibly being TRBD1 (5 bases). CDR3 amino acids: CASLMGGSGEKLFF. CDR3 in DNA: TGTGCCAGCTTAATGGGGGGATCAGGGGAAAAACTGTTTTTT. The full variable domain, completed using reference TRBV28 and TRBJ1-4, is DVKVTQSSRYLVKRTGEKVFLECVQDMDHENMFWYRQDPGLGLRLIYFSYDVKMKEKGDIPEGYSVSREKKERFSLILESASTNQTSMYLCASLMGGSGEKLFFGSGTQLSVL.